This T cell receptor (beta chain) emerged from a study of monozygotic twins with inflammatory bowel disease. TCRdb re-called the 5' RACE reads and catalogs CDR3 proteins one per entry, DNA excluded. This listing includes roughly 150,000 distinct CDR3 sequences. CDR3 length: 14 amino acids. Germline V CDR1 and CDR2: SGDLS, YYNGEE. The origin of this receptor is a human donor with ulcerative colitis or Crohn's disease, or a healthy co-twin of an affected twin (not recorded which). The sequenced sample consisted of blood. V usage is TRBV9 and J usage is TRBJ2-7; no DNA is available, so the TRBD1 call from TCRdb remains unchecked. CDR3 loop: CASSVGTAVYEQYF.